The next 3 T cell receptor beta chains were all read from a single sample in a study of shared clonotypes between healthy human individuals. Using immunoSEQ multiplex PCR, the repertoire was profiled, and TCRdb retains in-frame clones only, with some absent. The repertoire holds around 1,900,000 clones, with around 93% as singletons. As defined, naive CD8 cells were CD45RO-negative and positively selected for CCR7, with terminally differentiated effector memory CD45RA+ cells excluded. The sequenced sample consisted of naive CD8+ T cells from PBMCs. All receptors come from a young man in good health. Some clones in this sample may be carry-over from other donors' samples.

Details on this clone: The sample contains more than one DNA sequence encoding this CDR3. This CDR3 reads CASSARQGSYEQYF. CDR3 sequence (DNA): TGTGCCAGCAGCGCCCGACAGGGCTCCTACGAGCAGTACTTC. The chain joins TRBV11-2 to TRBJ2-7; TRBD1 matches 7 bases. This CDR3 is built from 14 residues. CDR1 and CDR2 from the germline V gene are SGHAT and FQNNGV. The junction had 4 bases not matched to a gene; V was cut back by 5 bases and J by 0 bases.

The J gene is TRBJ2-2, the V gene TRBV2; D may be TRBD1 or TRBD2 (5 bases each). V lost 8 bases and J 0 bases, leaving 19 bases between the germline ends. The germline CDR1 and CDR2 sequences are SNHLY and FYNNEI. The CDR3 contains 17 residues. The CDR3 here is CASSTLRGRPNTGELFF. The CDR3 bases are TGTGCCAGCTCCACCCTTCGGGGCCGACCGAACACCGGGGAGCTGTTTTTT.

V gene TRBV10-3 combines with J gene TRBJ1-4; TRBD1 agrees at 12 bases. Germline CDR1 is ENHRY and CDR2 is SYGVKD. The V gene end was trimmed by 9 bases and the J gene end by 7 bases; junction bases not matched to a gene: 12. The CDR3 covers 16 residues. The CDR3 coding sequence is TGTGCCATGAGGGCCGGGACAGGGGGCGGGAGTGAAAAACTGTTTTTT. Its protein is CAMRAGTGGGSEKLFF.